The clone carrying this T cell receptor beta chain was seen many times. Its antigen is not known. The data are from a study of blood T cells in healthy people across ages. Findings of the study overall: A roughly linear fall in TCR beta diversity per million T cells was seen with increasing age.

The germline CDR1 and CDR2 sequences are SGHRS and YFSETQ. The CDR3 extends over 13 amino acids. With 6 bases removed from V and 9 bases from J, the gap between germline ends came to 16 bases. Together with a sample-barcoded 5' primer, a J-beta primer mix was included in a second PCR lasting about 6 to 11 cycles. TCRdb ran MiXCR on the 5' RACE reads and lists one entry per CDR3 protein. The table includes about 930,000 distinct CDR3 sequences, 29% detected once. This sample also appeared in a second study, on T cells of mothers and their children. That paper states: Healthy Caucasian mothers, a few in number, and their six children were the donors. Over 8.5 million TCR beta CDR3 reads were obtained from each mother, and approximately 3 million from each child. Unrelated mother-child pairs always had slightly, but never significantly, lower normalized overlap than related pairs.

This sequence joins TRBV5-1 and TRBJ2-1; D unclear. The receptor was isolated from a woman in her thirties or forties in good health. The sequenced sample was blood. The CDR3 loop is CASTLPPSVEQFF. In DNA, the CDR3 is TGCGCCAGCACCCTTCCACCCTCGGTTGAGCAGTTCTTC.